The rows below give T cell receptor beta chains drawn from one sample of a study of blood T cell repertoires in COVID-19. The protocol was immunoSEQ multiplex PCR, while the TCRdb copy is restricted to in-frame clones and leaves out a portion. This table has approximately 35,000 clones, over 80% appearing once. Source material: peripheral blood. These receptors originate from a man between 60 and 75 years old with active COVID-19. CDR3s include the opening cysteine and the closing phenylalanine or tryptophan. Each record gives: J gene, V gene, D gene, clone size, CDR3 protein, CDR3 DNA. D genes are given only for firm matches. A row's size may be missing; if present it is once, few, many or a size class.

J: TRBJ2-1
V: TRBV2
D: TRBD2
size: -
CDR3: CASSEGASGIINEQFF
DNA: TGTGCCAGCAGTGAGGGAGCTAGCGGGATTATCAATGAGCAGTTCTTC

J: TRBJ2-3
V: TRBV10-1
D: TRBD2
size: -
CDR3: CASSGGLAGGADTQYF
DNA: TGCGCCAGCAGTGGGGGACTAGCGGGAGGAGCAGATACGCAGTATTTT

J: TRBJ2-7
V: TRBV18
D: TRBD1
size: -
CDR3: CASSGQGDDEQYF
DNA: TGTGCCAGCTCGGGACAGGGTGACGACGAGCAGTACTTC

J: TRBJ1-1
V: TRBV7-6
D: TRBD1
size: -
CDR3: CASSPRTGGGTEAFF
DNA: TGTGCCAGCAGCCCACGGACAGGGGGAGGCACTGAAGCTTTCTTT

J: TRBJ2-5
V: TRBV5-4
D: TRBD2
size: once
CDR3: CASSLGRSSGGETQYF
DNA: TGTGCCAGCAGCTTGGGTAGAAGTAGCGGGGGGGAGACCCAGTACTTC

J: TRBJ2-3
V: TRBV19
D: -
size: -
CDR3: CASAGTGSTDTQYF
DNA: TGTGCCAGCGCCGGGACTGGAAGCACAGATACGCAGTATTTT

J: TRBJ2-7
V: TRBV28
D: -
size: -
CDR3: CASSRLGRAGYEQYF
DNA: TGTGCCAGCAGTCGGTTAGGGCGGGCAGGCTACGAGCAGTACTTC

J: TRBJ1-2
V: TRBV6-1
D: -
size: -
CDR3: CASSEKTYGYTF
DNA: TGTGCCAGCAGTGAAAAGACATATGGCTACACCTTC

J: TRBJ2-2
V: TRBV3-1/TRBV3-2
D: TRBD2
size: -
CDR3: CASSQGGRNTGELFF
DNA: TGTGCCAGCAGCCAAGGCGGGAGAAACACCGGGGAGCTGTTTTTT

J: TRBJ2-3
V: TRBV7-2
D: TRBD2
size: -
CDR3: CASSSGGPGFRDTQYF
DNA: TGTGCCAGCAGCTCGGGAGGTCCCGGGTTCCGAGATACGCAGTATTTT

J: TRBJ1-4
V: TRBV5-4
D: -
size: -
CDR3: CASSLAAGQFGLEKLFF
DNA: TGTGCCAGCAGCTTGGCGGCCGGACAGTTCGGTCTTGAAAAACTGTTTTTT

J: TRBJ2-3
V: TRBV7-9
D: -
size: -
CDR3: CASSLGVPATDKLDTQYF
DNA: TGTGCCAGCAGCTTAGGTGTCCCCGCGACGGACAAATTGGATACGCAGTATTTT

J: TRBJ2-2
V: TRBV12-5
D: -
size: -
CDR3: CASGLGATGELFF
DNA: TGTGCTAGTGGTTTGGGGGCCACCGGGGAGCTGTTTTTT

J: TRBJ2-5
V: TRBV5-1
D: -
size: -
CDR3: CASSRAGEETQYF
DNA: TGCGCCAGCAGCCGCGCAGGGGAAGAGACCCAGTACTTC

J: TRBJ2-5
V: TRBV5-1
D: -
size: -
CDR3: CASSSQGSYQETQYF
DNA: TGCGCCAGCAGCTCCCAGGGTTCCTACCAAGAGACCCAGTACTTC

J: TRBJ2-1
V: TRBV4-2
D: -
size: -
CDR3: CASSQEARSYNEQFF
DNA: TGTGCCAGCAGCCAAGAAGCGAGGTCCTACAATGAGCAGTTCTTC

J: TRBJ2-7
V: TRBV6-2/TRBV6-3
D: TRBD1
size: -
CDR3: CASSYDRGGAYEQYF
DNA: TGTGCCAGCAGTTACGACAGGGGGGGAGCCTACGAGCAGTACTTC

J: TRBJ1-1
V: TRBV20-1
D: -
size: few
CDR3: CSASPGVNTEAFF
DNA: TGCAGTGCTAGTCCGGGGGTGAACACTGAAGCTTTCTTT

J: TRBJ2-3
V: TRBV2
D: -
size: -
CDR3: CASRDRSTDTQYF
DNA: TGTGCCAGCCGTGACAGGAGCACAGATACGCAGTATTTT

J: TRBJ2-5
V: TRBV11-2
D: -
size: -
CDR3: CASSIGQFSQETQYF
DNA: TGTGCCAGCAGTATAGGACAGTTCTCACAAGAGACCCAGTACTTC

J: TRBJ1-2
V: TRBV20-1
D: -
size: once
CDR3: CSARQGWGYTF
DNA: TGCAGTGCTAGACAGGGTTGGGGCTACACCTTC

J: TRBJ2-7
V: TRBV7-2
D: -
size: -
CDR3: CASSPRMSGSYEQYF
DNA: TGTGCCAGCAGCCCCCGGATGAGCGGGTCCTACGAGCAGTACTTC

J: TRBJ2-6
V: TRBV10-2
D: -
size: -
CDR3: CASSRVRDPGANVLTF
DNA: TGCGCCAGCAGTCGGGTGCGGGATCCTGGGGCCAACGTCCTGACTTTC

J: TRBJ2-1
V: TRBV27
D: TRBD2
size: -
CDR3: CASSNDISGRANEQFF
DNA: TGTGCCAGCAGCAACGATATCAGCGGGAGGGCCAATGAGCAGTTCTTC

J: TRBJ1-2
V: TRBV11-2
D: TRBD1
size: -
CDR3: CASSLNPGTGRNSYGYTF
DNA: TGTGCCAGCAGCTTAAACCCGGGGACAGGGAGGAATAGCTATGGCTACACCTTC

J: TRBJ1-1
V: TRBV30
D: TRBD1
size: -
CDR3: CAWGQGQTEAFF
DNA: TGTGCCTGGGGACAGGGGCAAACTGAAGCTTTCTTT